Detailed here is one T cell receptor (beta chain). Its antigen remains unidentified. This entry comes from a study of T cell responses to AZD1222 COVID-19 vaccine. Study-level findings and limits: Close to half of spike-specific TCRs reportedly recognize unmutated variant regions.

Some clones are missing from TCRdb's copy, which holds only in-frame ones; the method was immunoSEQ multiplex PCR. The table shows 100,000 to 150,000 clones, with just over 90% occurring only once. The CDR3 totals 14 residues. V dropped 4 bases and J dropped 9 bases, with 17 bases sitting between them. The V gene's germline CDR1 is SGHDT and CDR2 YYEEEE. Second-dose schedules of about 4 or about 12 weeks were combined. The material was peripheral blood, obtained 28 days after the second AZD1222 dose. The TCR comes from an adult who received the AZD1222 COVID-19 vaccine. The chain uses TRBV5-6 and TRBJ2-4, with D hard to call. The CDR3 reads CASSPRGVLSIQYF. The CDR3 nucleotides read TGTGCCAGCAGCCCTCGTGGAGTTTTGTCCATTCAGTACTTC.